Listed below are T cell receptor beta chains from one sample, sequenced in a study of OX40 agonist ivuxolimab in advanced cancers. TCRdb's copy holds only in-frame clones and misses some; the assay was immunoSEQ multiplex PCR. The sample holds some 44,000 clones, more than 70% seen once. Sample: CD4+ or CD8+ T cells sorted from blood, taken in a trial of the OX40 agonist ivuxolimab. The origin of the receptors is an adult with an advanced solid tumor such as melanoma, head and neck, liver or kidney cancer. Each CDR3 is given with its conserved first and last residue. The D gene is left open where the match is weak. Expanded clones get a size class; other rows say once, few or many, or leave the size out.

size,D,V,J,DNA,CDR3
NA,NA,TRBV5-1,TRBJ1-4,TGCGCCAGCAGCTTGCAGGCCACCCGCGGGGAAAAACTGTTTTTT,CASSLQATRGEKLFF
NA,TRBD1,TRBV7-8,TRBJ1-2,TGTGCCAGCAGCGAAAGCTTGACAGGGGGTTTCGGCTACACCTTC,CASSESLTGGFGYTF
NA,TRBD1,TRBV19,TRBJ1-2,TGTGCCAGCCGGGACAGGGCCGACTATGGCTACACCTTC,CASRDRADYGYTF
medium-sized,NA,TRBV9,TRBJ1-5,TGTGCCAGCAGCGGACAAGGGTCTGGTCAGCCCCAGCATTTT,CASSGQGSGQPQHF
NA,NA,TRBV28,TRBJ1-4,TGTGCCAGCAGTCGACTGCGAGGGGGGCTGTTTTTT,CASSRLRGGLFF
NA,NA,TRBV6-5,TRBJ1-3,TGTGCCAGCCGGCCGTTTTACTCTGGAAACACCATATATTTT,CASRPFYSGNTIYF
NA,NA,TRBV7-9,TRBJ2-5,TGTGCCCTGCCCCCGGGGGCCACCAAGAGACCCCAGTACTTC,CALPPGATKRPQYF
few,NA,TRBV7-9,TRBJ1-5,TGTGCCAGCAGCTTAGATAGCAATCAGCCCCAGCATTTT,CASSLDSNQPQHF
NA,TRBD1,TRBV28,TRBJ1-1,TGTGCCACGGGACAGGACTACACTGAAGCTTTCTTT,CATGQDYTEAFF
NA,NA,TRBV19,TRBJ1-2,TGTGCCAGTAGGATTCGGGACGGGTCTACTTGGTTC,CASRIRDGSTWF
NA,NA,TRBV29-1,TRBJ2-1,TGCAGCGTTCCTCTTATGATCGGGAATGAGCAGTTCTTC,CSVPLMIGNEQFF
NA,NA,TRBV4-3,TRBJ2-3,TGCGCCAGCAGCCAACAACCTTTCACAGATACGCAGTATTTT,CASSQQPFTDTQYF
NA,NA,TRBV6-5,TRBJ1-2,TGTGCCAGCAGTCTTTATATGTGGGGTGGCTACACCTTC,CASSLYMWGGYTF
NA,NA,TRBV29-1,TRBJ1-2,TGCAGCGTTGCTGGGGGTGTCGGCTATGGCTACACCTTC,CSVAGGVGYGYTF
NA,NA,TRBV27,TRBJ2-3,TGTGCCAGCAGTGGGTTCATGCGGGCGGGGTCTCGCACAGATACGCAGTATTTT,CASSGFMRAGSRTDTQYF
NA,NA,TRBV19,TRBJ1-2,TGTGCCAGTAGTCCCCAGGCGGGAACTGGCTACACCTTC,CASSPQAGTGYTF
NA,NA,TRBV28,TRBJ2-5,TGTGCCAGCAGCTTACTCGCGGGAAGAAAAGAGACCCAGTACTTC,CASSLLAGRKETQYF
NA,TRBD1,TRBV6-1,TRBJ1-2,TGTGCCAGCAGTGAAGGTTGGACAGGGGGCTTTTATGGCTACACCTTC,CASSEGWTGGFYGYTF